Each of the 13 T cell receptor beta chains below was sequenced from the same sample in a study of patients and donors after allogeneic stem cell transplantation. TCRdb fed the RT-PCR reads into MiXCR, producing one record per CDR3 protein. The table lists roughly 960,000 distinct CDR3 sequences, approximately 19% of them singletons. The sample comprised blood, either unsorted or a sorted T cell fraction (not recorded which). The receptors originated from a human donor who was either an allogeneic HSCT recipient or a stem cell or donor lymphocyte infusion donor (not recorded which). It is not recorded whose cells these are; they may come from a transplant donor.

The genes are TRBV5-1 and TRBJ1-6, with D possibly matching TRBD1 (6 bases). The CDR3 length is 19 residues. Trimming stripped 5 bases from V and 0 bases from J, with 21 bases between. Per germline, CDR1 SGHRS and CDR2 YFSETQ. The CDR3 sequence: CASSFIGAGVGSYNSPLHF. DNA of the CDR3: TGCGCCAGCAGTTTCATTGGGGCAGGGGTTGGCTCCTATAATTCACCCCTCCACTTT.

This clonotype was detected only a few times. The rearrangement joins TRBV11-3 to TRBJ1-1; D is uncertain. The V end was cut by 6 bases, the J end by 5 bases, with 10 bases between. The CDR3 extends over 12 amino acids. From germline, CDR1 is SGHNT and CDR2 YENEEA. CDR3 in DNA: TGTGCCAGCAGTCAGTTATGGACTGAAGCTTTCTTT. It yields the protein CASSQLWTEAFF.

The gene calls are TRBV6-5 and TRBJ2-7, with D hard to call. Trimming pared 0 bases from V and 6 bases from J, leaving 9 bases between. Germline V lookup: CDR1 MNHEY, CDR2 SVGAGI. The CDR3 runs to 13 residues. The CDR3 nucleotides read TGTGCCAGCAGTTACTCCAGTGAAAGCGAGCAGTACTTC. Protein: CASSYSSESEQYF.

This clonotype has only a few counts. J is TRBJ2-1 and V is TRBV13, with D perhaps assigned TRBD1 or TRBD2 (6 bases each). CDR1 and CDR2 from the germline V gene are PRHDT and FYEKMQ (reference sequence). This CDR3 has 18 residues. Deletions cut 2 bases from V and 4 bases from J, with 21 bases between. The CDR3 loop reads CASSLYEGGLGEYNEQFF. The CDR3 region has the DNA TGTGCCAGCAGCTTATACGAAGGGGGGTTGGGGGAGTACAATGAGCAGTTCTTC.

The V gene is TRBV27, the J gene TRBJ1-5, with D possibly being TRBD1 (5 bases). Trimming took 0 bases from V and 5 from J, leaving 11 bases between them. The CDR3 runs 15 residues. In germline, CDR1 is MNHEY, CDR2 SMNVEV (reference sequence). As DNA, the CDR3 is TGTGCCAGCAGTTTATCGACAGCTTCCTATCAGCCCCAGCATTTT. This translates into CASSLSTASYQPQHF.

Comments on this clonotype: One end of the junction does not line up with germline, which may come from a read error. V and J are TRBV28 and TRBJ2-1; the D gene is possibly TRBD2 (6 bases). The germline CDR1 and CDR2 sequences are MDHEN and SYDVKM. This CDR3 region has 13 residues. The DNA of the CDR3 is TGTGCCAGAAGTTGGACTAACAGAAATGAGCAGTTCTTC. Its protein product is CARSWTNRNEQFF. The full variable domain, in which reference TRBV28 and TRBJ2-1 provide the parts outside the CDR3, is DVKVTQSSRYLVKRTGEKVFLECVQDMDHENMFWYRQDPGLGLRLIYFSYDVKMKEKGDIPEGYSVSREKKERFSLILESASTNQTSMYLCARSWTNRNEQFFGPGTRLTVL.

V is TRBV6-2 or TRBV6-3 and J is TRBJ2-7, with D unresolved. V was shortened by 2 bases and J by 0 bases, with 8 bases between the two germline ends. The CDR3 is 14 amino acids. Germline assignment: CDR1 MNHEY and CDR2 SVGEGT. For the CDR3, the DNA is TGTGCCAGCAGTTACACCGGGTTCTCCTACGAGCAGTACTTC. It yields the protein CASSYTGFSYEQYF.

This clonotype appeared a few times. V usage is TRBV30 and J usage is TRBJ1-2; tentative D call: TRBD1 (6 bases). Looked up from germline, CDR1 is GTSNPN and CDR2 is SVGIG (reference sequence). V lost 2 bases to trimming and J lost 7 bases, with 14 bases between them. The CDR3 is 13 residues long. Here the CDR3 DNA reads TGTGCCTGGAGTCCCGAGGGGGGAGGTGGCTACACCTTC. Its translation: CAWSPEGGGGYTF.

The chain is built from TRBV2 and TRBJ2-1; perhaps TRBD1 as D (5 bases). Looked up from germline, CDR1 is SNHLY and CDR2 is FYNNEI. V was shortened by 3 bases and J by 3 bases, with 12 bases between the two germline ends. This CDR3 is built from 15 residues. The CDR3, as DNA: TGTGCCAGCAGTGATTCCAGGGCCAACTACAATGAGCAGTTCTTC. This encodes CASSDSRANYNEQFF. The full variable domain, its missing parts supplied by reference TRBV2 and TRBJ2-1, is EPEVTQTPSHQVTQMGQEVILRCVPISNHLYFYWYRQILGQKVEFLVSFYNNEISEKSEIFDDQFSVERPDGSNFTLKIRSTKLEDSAMYFCASSDSRANYNEQFFGPGTRLTVL.

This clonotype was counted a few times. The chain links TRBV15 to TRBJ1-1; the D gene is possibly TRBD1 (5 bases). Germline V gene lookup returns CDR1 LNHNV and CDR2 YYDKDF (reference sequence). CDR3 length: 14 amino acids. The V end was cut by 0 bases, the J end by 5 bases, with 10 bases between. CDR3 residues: CATSRDRAGTEAFF. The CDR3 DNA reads TGTGCCACCAGCAGAGACAGGGCTGGGACTGAAGCTTTCTTT.

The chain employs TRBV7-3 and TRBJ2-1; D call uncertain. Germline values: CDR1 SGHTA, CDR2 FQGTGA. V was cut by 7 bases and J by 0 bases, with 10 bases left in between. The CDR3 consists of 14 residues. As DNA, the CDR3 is TGTGCCAGCACCCCAGACAACTCCTACAATGAGCAGTTCTTC. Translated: CASTPDNSYNEQFF.

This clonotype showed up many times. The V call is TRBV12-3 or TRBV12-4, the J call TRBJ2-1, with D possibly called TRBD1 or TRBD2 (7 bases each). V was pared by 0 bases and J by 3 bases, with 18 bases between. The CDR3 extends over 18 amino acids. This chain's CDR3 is CASSLASGGEEGYNEQFF. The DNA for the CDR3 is TGTGCCAGCAGTTTAGCGTCAGGGGGGGAAGAGGGCTACAATGAGCAGTTCTTC.

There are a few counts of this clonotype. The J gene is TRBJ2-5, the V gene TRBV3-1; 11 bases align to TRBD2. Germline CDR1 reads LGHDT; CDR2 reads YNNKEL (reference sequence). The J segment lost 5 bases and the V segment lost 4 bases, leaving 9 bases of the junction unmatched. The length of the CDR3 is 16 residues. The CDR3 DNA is TGTGCCAGCAGCCCCCCTAGTAGCGGGAGGGCTGAGACCCAGTACTTC. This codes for CASSPPSSGRAETQYF.